This entry features one T cell receptor beta chain sequence. As processed by the authors: Using reference gene primer amplification, nucleated cell counts were estimated. Profiled with immunoSEQ multiplex PCR; TCRdb holds only in-frame clones, not every one. V and J calls and clone size are as listed in that table; D and trimming were resolved from the DNA. Of about 22,000 clones in the sample, approximately 80% are singletons; the top ten hold around 48%. Losses at the gene ends were 1 base for V and 7 bases for J; bases not matched to a gene: 8. The CDR3 extends over 14 amino acids. Germline CDR1 and CDR2: SGHNT and YYREEE (reference sequence). This entry is derived from a study of blood T cell repertoires in COVID-19. Study-level information: Sites across the United States, Italy and Spain contributed samples from acute and convalescent COVID-19. PBMCs, B-cell-depleted T cells, or T cells were the source of the cDNA or gDNA that made up the material.

This clonotype was obtained from a man between 70 and 80 years old with acute or convalescent COVID-19. Sequenced sample: peripheral blood. This chain joins TRBV5-4 and TRBJ2-7; 7 bases agree with TRBD2. The chain's CDR3 is CASSLTSADREQYF. The DNA for the CDR3 is TGTGCCAGCAGCTTGACTAGCGCGGATCGGGAGCAGTACTTC. Drawing the rest from reference TRBV5-4 and TRBJ2-7, the complete variable domain is ETGVTQSPTHLIKTRGQQVTLRCSSQSGHNTVSWYQQALGQGPQFIFQYYREEENGRGNFPPRFSGLQFPNYSSELNVNALELDDSALYLCASSLTSADREQYFGPGTRLTVT.